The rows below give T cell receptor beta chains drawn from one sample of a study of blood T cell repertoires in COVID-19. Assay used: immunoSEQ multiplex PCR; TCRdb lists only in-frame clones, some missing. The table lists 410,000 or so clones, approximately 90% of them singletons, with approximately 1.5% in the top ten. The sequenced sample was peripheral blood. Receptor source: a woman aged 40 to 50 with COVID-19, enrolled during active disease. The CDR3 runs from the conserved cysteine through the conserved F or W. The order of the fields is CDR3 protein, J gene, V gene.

CDR3aa: CASIRGGDISYEQYF
j_gene: TRBJ2-7
v_gene: TRBV28

CDR3aa: CASSATEGESPLHF
j_gene: TRBJ1-6
v_gene: TRBV18

CDR3aa: CASSGKVGRGHYGYTF
j_gene: TRBJ1-2
v_gene: TRBV9

CDR3aa: CATSDRRDGGREKLFF
j_gene: TRBJ1-4
v_gene: TRBV24-1

CDR3aa: CATSEGGRTEAFF
j_gene: TRBJ1-1
v_gene: TRBV19

CDR3aa: CASSPNWGGTEAFF
j_gene: TRBJ1-1
v_gene: TRBV5-1

CDR3aa: CASKAAGYGYTF
j_gene: TRBJ1-2
v_gene: TRBV27

CDR3aa: CASSWGTGHSYEQYF
j_gene: TRBJ2-7
v_gene: TRBV5-1

CDR3aa: CASSLGTPRGYEQYF
j_gene: TRBJ2-7
v_gene: TRBV28

CDR3aa: CASSISGVDTEAFF
j_gene: TRBJ1-1
v_gene: TRBV19

CDR3aa: CASSSSLDRGGEKLFF
j_gene: TRBJ1-4
v_gene: TRBV7-9

CDR3aa: CASSQDKGQGRGNQPQHF
j_gene: TRBJ1-5
v_gene: TRBV4-3

CDR3aa: CASSISRGRAEAFF
j_gene: TRBJ1-1
v_gene: TRBV3-1/TRBV3-2

CDR3aa: CATSPLGALYNEQFF
j_gene: TRBJ2-1
v_gene: TRBV15

CDR3aa: CASSLTIITETQYF
j_gene: TRBJ2-5
v_gene: TRBV5-1

CDR3aa: CASSVETGGTGELFF
j_gene: TRBJ2-2
v_gene: TRBV9

CDR3aa: CAIAPQGEDEQFF
j_gene: TRBJ2-1
v_gene: TRBV10-3